This T cell receptor (beta chain) is from a study of T-cell memory formation after mild COVID-19. Study conclusions and caveats: Most CD4+ clones that shrank were in CM and EM, while CD8+ ones turned up in EMRA. Some clones that responded turned up in pre-infection memory, which suggests that cross-reactive memory joined in.

One entry per CDR3 protein results from TCRdb running MiXCR on the 5' RACE reads. The sample lists 250,000 to 350,000 distinct CDR3 sequences; 15% to 20% were seen once. This CDR3 is 13 amino acids long. Germline loops: CDR1 MNHEY, CDR2 SVGAGI. The V segment lost 8 bases and the J segment 7 bases; nucleotides outside the gene matches: 6. This clonotype was counted only a few times. What it binds is unknown. The chain recombines TRBV6-5 with TRBJ2-4, with TRBD1 identical over 9 bases. This receptor was obtained from a man younger than 35 who had mild COVID-19 (a few samples of this study predate the infection). Cell type and time point are not known. Sequenced input: PBMCs or a T cell subset sorted from them (not recorded which). The CDR3 sequence: CASRTGVGNIQYF. The DNA for the CDR3 is TGTGCCAGCCGGACAGGGGTGGGGAACATTCAGTACTTC.